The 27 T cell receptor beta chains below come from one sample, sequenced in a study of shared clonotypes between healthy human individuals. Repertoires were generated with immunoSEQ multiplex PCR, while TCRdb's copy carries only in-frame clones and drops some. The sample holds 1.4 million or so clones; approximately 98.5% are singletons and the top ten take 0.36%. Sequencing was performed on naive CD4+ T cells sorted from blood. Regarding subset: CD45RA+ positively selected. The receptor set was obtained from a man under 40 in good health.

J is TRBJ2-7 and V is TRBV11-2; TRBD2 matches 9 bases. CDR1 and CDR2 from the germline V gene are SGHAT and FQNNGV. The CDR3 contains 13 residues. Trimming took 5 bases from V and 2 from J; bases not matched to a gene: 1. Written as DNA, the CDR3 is TGTGCCAGCAGCGCGGGGGGGGCCTACGAGCAGTACTTC. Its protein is CASSAGGAYEQYF.

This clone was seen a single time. CDR3 amino acids: CASSLDLPNEQFF. CDR3 DNA sequence: TGCGCCAGCAGCTTGGATTTACCCAATGAGCAGTTCTTC. This rearrangement joins TRBV5-1 to TRBJ2-1; D unresolved. The germline CDR1 and CDR2 sequences are SGHRS and YFSETQ. The V and J ends lost 0 bases and 6 bases respectively, with 7 bases between them. The CDR3 is made up of 13 amino acids.

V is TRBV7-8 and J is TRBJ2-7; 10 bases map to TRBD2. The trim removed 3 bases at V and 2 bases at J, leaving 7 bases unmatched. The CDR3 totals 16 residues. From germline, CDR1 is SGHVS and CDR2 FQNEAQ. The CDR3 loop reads CASSFGPGLATYEQYF. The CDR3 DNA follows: TGTGCCAGCAGCTTCGGACCGGGACTAGCGACCTACGAGCAGTACTTC.

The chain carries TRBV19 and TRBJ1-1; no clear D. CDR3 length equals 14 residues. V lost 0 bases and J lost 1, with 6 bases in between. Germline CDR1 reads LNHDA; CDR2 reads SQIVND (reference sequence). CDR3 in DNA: TGTGCCAGTAGTATAGATCTGGGGAACACTGAAGCTTTCTTT. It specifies CASSIDLGNTEAFF.

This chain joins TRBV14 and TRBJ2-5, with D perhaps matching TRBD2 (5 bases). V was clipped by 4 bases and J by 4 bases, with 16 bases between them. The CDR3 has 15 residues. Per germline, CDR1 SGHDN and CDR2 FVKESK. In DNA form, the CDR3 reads TGTGCCAGCAGCCGCTTTGAGGGAGTTAGAGAGACCCAGTACTTC. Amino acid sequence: CASSRFEGVRETQYF. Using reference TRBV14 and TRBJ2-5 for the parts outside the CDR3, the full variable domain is EAGVTQFPSHSVIEKGQTVTLRCDPISGHDNLYWYRRVMGKEIKFLLHFVKESKQDESGMPNNRFLAERTGGTYSTLKVQPAELEDSGVYFCASSRFEGVRETQYFGPGTRLLVL.

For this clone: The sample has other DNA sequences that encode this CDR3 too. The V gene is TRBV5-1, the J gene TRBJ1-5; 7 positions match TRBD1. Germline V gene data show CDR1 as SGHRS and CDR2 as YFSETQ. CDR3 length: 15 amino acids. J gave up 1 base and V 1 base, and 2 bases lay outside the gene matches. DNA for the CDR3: TGCGCCAGCAGCTTGACGGGACAGAGCAATCAGCCCCAGCATTTT. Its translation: CASSLTGQSNQPQHF.

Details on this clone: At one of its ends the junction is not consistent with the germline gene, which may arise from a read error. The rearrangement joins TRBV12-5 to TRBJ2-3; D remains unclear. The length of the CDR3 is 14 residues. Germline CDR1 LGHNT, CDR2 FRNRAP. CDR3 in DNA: TGTGCTAGTGGTGAGACACAAATCAGCGATACGCTGTATTTT. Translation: CASGETQISDTLYF. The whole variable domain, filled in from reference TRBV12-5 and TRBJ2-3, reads DARVTQTPRHKVTEMGQEVTMRCQPILGHNTVFWYRQTMMQGLELLAYFRNRAPLDDSGMPKDRFSAEMPDATLATLKIQPSEPRDSAVYFCASGETQISDTLYFGPGTRLTVL.

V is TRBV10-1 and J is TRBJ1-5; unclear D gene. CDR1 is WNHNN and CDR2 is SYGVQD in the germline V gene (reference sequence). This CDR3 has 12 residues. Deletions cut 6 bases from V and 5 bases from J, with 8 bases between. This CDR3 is CASSDGYQPQHF. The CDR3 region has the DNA TGCGCCAGCAGCGACGGTTATCAGCCCCAGCATTTT.

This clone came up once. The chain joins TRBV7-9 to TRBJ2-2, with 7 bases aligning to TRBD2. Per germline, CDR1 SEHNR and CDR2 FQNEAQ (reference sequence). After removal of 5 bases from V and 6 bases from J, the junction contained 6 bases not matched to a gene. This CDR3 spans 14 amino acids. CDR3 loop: CASSLGLVPGELFF. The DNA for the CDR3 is TGTGCCAGCAGCCTTGGACTAGTTCCCGGGGAGCTGTTTTTT.

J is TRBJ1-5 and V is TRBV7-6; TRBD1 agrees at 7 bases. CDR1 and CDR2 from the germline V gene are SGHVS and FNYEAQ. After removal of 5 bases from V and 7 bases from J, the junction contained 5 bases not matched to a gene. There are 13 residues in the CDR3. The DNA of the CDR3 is TGTGCCAGCAGCCCCAGGGGGGGACAGCCCCAGCATTTT. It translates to CASSPRGGQPQHF.

In DNA form, the CDR3 reads TGTGCCAGCAGCTTAGGGCCGAGCAGGGAGCAGTTCTTC. Translated, it gives CASSLGPSREQFF. The genes are TRBV7-2 and TRBJ2-1; D is undetermined. V was pared by 1 base and J by 10 bases, with 11 bases between. The germline V gene encodes CDR1 SGHTA and CDR2 FQGNSA. There are 13 residues in the CDR3.

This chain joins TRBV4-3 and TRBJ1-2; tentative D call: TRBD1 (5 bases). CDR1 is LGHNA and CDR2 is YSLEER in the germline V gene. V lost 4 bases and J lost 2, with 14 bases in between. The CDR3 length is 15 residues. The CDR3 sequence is CASSPRGRENYGYTF. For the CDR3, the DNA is TGCGCCAGCAGCCCCCGAGGCAGGGAAAACTATGGCTACACCTTC.

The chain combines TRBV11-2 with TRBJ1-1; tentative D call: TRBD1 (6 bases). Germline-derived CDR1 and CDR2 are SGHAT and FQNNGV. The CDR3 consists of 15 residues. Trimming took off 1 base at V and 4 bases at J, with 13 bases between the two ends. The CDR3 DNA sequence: TGTGCCAGCAGCTTAGTTTGGGGGCTAAGCACTGAAGCTTTCTTT. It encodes CASSLVWGLSTEAFF.

The CDR3 nucleotides are TGCGCCAGCAGCCCACCGGGCAGTAGCCGTTACGAGCAGTACTTC. As protein: CASSPPGSSRYEQYF. This chain uses TRBV5-1 with TRBJ2-7; no clear D. Germline V gene lookup returns CDR1 SGHRS and CDR2 YFSETQ. V lost 4 bases to trimming and J lost 4 bases, with 18 bases between them. This CDR3 contains 15 residues.

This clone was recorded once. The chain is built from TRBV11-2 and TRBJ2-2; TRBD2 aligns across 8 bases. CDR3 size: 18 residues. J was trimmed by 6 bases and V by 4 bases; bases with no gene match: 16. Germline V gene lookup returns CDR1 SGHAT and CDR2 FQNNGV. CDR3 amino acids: CASSSIRDGRAWAGELFF. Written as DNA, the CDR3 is TGTGCCAGCAGCTCCATCAGGGACGGGAGGGCCTGGGCCGGGGAGCTGTTTTTT.

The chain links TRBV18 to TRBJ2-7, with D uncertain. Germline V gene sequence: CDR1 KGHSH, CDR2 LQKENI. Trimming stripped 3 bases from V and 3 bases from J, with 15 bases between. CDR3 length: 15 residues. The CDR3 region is CASSPTQPPLYEQYF. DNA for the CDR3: TGTGCCAGCTCACCGACTCAACCCCCTCTCTACGAGCAGTACTTC.

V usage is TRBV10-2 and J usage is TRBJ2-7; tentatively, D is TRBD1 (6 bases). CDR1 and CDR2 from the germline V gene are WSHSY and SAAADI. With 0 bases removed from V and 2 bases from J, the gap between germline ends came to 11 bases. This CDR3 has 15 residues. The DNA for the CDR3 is TGCGCCAGCAGTGAGTCGGGCAGGGGCCCCTACGAGCAGTACTTC. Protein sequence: CASSESGRGPYEQYF.

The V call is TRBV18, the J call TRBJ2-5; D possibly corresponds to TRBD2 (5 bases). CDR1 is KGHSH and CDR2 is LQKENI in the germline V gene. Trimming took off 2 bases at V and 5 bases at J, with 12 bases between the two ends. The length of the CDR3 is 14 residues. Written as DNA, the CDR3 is TGTGCCAGCTCACCATTTGAGGGTTGGGAGACCCAGTACTTC. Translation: CASSPFEGWETQYF.

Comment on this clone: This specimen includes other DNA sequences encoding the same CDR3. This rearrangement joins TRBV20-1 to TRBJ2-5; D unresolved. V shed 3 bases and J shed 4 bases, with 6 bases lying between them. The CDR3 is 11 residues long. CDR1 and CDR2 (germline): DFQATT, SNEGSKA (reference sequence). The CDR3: CSASKGETQYF. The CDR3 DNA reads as TGCAGTGCTAGCAAGGGAGAGACCCAGTACTTC.

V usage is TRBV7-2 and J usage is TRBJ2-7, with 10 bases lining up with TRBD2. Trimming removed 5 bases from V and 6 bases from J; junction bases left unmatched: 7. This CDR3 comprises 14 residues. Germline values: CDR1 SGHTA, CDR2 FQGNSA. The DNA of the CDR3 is TGTGCCAGCAGCCCGGTAGCGGGGGGACCCGAGCAGTACTTC. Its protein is CASSPVAGGPEQYF.

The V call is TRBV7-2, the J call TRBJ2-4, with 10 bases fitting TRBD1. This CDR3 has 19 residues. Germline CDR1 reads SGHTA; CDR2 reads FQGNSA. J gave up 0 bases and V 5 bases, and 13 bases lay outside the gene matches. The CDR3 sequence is CASSKAGTGAVIAKNIQYF. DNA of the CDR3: TGTGCCAGCAGCAAGGCCGGGACAGGGGCTGTCATAGCCAAAAACATTCAGTACTTC.

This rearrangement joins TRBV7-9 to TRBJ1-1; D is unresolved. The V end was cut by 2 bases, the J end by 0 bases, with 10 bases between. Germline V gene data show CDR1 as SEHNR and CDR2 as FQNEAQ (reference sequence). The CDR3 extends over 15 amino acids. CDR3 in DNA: TGTGCCAGCAGCTTAAGGAACATACTGAACACTGAAGCTTTCTTT. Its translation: CASSLRNILNTEAFF.

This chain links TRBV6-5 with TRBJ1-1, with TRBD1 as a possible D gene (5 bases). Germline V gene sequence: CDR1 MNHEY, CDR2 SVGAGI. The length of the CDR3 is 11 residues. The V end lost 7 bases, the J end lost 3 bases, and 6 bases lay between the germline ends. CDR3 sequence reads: CASKGYTEAFF. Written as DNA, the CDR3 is TGTGCCAGCAAGGGGTACACTGAAGCTTTCTTT.

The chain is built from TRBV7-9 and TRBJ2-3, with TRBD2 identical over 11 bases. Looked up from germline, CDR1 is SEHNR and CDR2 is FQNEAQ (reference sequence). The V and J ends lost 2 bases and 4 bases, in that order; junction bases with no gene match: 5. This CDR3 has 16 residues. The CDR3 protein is CASSLRGLADSDTQYF. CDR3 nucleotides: TGTGCCAGCAGCTTACGGGGACTAGCGGACTCAGATACGCAGTATTTT.

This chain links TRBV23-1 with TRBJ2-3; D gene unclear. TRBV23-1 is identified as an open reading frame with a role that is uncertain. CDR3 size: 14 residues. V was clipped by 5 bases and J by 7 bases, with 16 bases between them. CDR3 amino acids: CASSGSNHGNTQYF. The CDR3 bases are TGCGCCAGCAGTGGATCGAACCATGGGAATACGCAGTATTTT.

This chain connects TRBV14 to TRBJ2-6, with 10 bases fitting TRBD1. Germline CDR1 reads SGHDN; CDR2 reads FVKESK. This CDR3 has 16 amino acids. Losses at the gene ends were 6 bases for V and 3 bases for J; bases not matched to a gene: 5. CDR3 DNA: TGTGCCAGCAGAAGACAGGGGGCAGGTGGGGCCAACGTCCTGACTTTC. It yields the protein CASRRQGAGGANVLTF.

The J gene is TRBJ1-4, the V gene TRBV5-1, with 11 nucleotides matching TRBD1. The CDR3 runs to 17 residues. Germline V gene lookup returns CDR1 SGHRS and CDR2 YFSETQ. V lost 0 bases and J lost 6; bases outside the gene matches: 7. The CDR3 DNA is TGCGCCAGCAGCTTGGCTCTTCGGACAGGGGGCCATGAAAAACTGTTTTTT. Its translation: CASSLALRTGGHEKLFF.